A single sample gave rise to the 22 T cell receptor beta chains below, sequenced in a study of T cells in Graves' hyperthyroidism and ophthalmopathy. The source material, RNA transcripts, was used to amplify TCR beta CDR3 regions. HTBI primers were used for first-round RT-PCR of the TCR CDR3. TCRdb reprocessed the multiplex PCR reads via MiXCR and lists one record per CDR3 protein. Among hundreds of thousands of distinct CDR3 sequences listed, roughly 40% were seen once. Sequenced material: blood. All receptors come from a man between 18 and 29 years old with Graves' hyperthyroidism.

The chain recombines TRBV7-2 with TRBJ2-5; D possibly matches TRBD1 or TRBD2 (6 bases each). The CDR3 runs to 14 residues. V shed 7 bases and J shed 1 base, with 13 bases lying between them. Germline lookup yields CDR1 SGHTA and CDR2 FQGNSA. As DNA, the CDR3 is TGTGCCAGCACCCGAGGAGGGGGCCAAGAGACCCAGTACTTC. Protein sequence: CASTRGGGQETQYF.

The chain uses TRBV10-2 and TRBJ2-7; D is tentatively TRBD1 or TRBD2 (5 bases each). CDR3 length equals 15 residues. Per germline, CDR1 WSHSY and CDR2 SAAADI. Deletions cut 3 bases from V and 2 bases from J, with 14 bases between. CDR3 in amino acids: CASSDPYGTAYEQYF. DNA for the CDR3: TGCGCCAGCAGTGACCCCTATGGGACGGCCTACGAGCAGTACTTC.

Many counts were recorded for this clonotype. V gene TRBV29-1 combines with J gene TRBJ1-1; D uncertain. The CDR3 consists of 13 residues. Germline lookup yields CDR1 SQVTM and CDR2 ANQGSEA. The ends were cut back, 5 bases at V and 1 base at J, with 11 bases in the middle. The CDR3 is CSVLGLENTEAFF. The CDR3 DNA reads TGCAGCGTTCTAGGATTAGAGAACACTGAAGCTTTCTTT. Supplemented by reference TRBV29-1 and TRBJ1-1, the full variable domain reads SAVISQKPSRDICQRGTSLTIQCQVDSQVTMMFWYRQQPGQSLTLIATANQGSEATYESGFVIDKFPISRPNLTFSTLTVSNMSPEDSSIYLCSVLGLENTEAFFGQGTRLTVV.

In this sample, this clonotype turned up once. With a much larger clone just one base away, this may be a read error. This chain links TRBV12-3 or TRBV12-4 with TRBJ1-6; 7 nucleotides line up with TRBD1. V gave up 5 bases and J gave up 7 bases; unmatched junction bases: 8. The CDR3 totals 15 residues. The CDR3 here is CASSPGTARNSPLHF. CDR3 coding DNA: TGTGCCAGCAGTCCCGGGACAGCTAGGAATTCACCCCTCCACTTT.

This chain connects TRBV6-1 to TRBJ2-5; no firm D call. Germline assignment: CDR1 MNHNS and CDR2 SASEGT. This CDR3 is 13 amino acids long. The V end was cut by 9 bases, the J end by 1 base, with 12 bases between. CDR3: CASRLSTQETQYF. The DNA for the CDR3 is TGTGCCAGTCGACTTTCGACCCAAGAGACCCAGTACTTC.

The V call is TRBV10-3, the J call TRBJ2-1, with D hard to call. This CDR3 has 11 amino acids. The ends were cut back, 4 bases at V and 8 bases at J, with 6 bases in the middle. CDR1 is ENHRY, CDR2 SYGVKD, per germline. The CDR3 is CAISGDDEQFF. In DNA, the CDR3 is TGTGCCATCAGTGGAGACGATGAGCAGTTCTTC.

This clonotype was seen many times. The chain couples TRBV7-6 to TRBJ1-5; D is undetermined. V was shortened by 1 base and J by 3 bases, with 10 bases between the two germline ends. Per the germline V gene, CDR1 is SGHVS and CDR2 is FNYEAQ. The CDR3 contains 15 residues. The CDR3: CASSLVLGNNQPQHF. CDR3 in DNA: TGTGCCAGCAGCTTAGTTTTAGGGAACAATCAGCCCCAGCATTTT.

In this sample, this clonotype turned up many times. The chain employs TRBV10-1 and TRBJ1-1; weak D call: TRBD1 (5 bases). Germline values: CDR1 WNHNN, CDR2 SYGVQD (reference sequence). Between the trimmed V and J ends, which lost 4 bases and 10 bases, there was a span of 7 bases. The CDR3 sequence is 10 residues long. CDR3 loop: CASSARGAFF. The CDR3 DNA is TGCGCCAGCAGTGCGAGGGGAGCTTTCTTT.

The gene calls are TRBV7-2 and TRBJ2-7, with unresolved D. Germline assignment: CDR1 SGHTA and CDR2 FQGNSA. Trimming removed 2 bases at V and 2 bases at J, with 13 bases between. The CDR3 is 15 residues long. The CDR3 sequence is CASSLTYSLTYEQYF. The CDR3 bases are TGTGCCAGCAGCTTAACCTATTCACTCACCTACGAGCAGTACTTC.

In regard to this clonotype: A much larger clone is a single base away; this may be a read error. The J gene is TRBJ1-1, the V gene TRBV29-1; 8 nucleotides match TRBD1. The CDR3 has 13 residues. Germline V gives CDR1 SQVTM, CDR2 ANQGSEA. The CDR3 is CSVATGDFTETFF. The CDR3, as DNA: TGCAGCGTCGCGACAGGGGATTTTACTGAAACTTTCTTT.

This clonotype was detected ten times or more. The rearrangement uses TRBV29-1 and TRBJ2-5, with D unclear. Between the trimmed V and J ends, which lost 3 bases and 0 bases, there was a span of 11 bases. From germline, CDR1 is SQVTM and CDR2 ANQGSEA. The CDR3 spans 14 residues. The CDR3, as DNA: TGCAGCGTTGAGTTACAAACGTACCAAGAGACCCAGTACTTC. This codes for CSVELQTYQETQYF. The full variable domain, completed using reference TRBV29-1 and TRBJ2-5, is SAVISQKPSRDICQRGTSLTIQCQVDSQVTMMFWYRQQPGQSLTLIATANQGSEATYESGFVIDKFPISRPNLTFSTLTVSNMSPEDSSIYLCSVELQTYQETQYFGPGTRLLVL.

This clonotype has just a few counts. The V call is TRBV5-6, the J call TRBJ2-7, with 7 bases matching TRBD1. CDR3 length equals 14 residues. The germline V gene encodes CDR1 SGHDT and CDR2 YYEEEE. Trimming removed 3 bases from V and 7 bases from J; junction bases left unmatched: 10. Written as DNA, the CDR3 is TGTGCCAGCAGCTCGCAGACAGGGTTCCAAGAGCAGTACTTC. Translated, it gives CASSSQTGFQEQYF.

This clonotype has ten or more counts. V usage is TRBV20-1 and J usage is TRBJ2-7; TRBD1 agrees at 8 bases. The V segment lost 4 bases and the J segment 3 bases; nucleotides outside the gene matches: 5. Looked up from germline, CDR1 is DFQATT and CDR2 is SNEGSKA (reference sequence). This CDR3 spans 13 amino acids. The CDR3 nucleotides read TGCAGTGCTAACGGACAGGGAATCTACGAGCAGTACTTC. Its translation is CSANGQGIYEQYF.

This chain uses TRBV6-6 with TRBJ2-6; D not resolved. This CDR3 region has 17 residues. V lost 4 bases and J lost 0, with 13 bases in between. Germline lookup yields CDR1 MNHNY and CDR2 SVGAGI (reference sequence). The CDR3 sequence is CASSSRYISSGANVLTF. In DNA, the CDR3 is TGTGCCAGCAGTTCCCGATACATCAGCTCTGGGGCCAACGTCCTGACTTTC.

This chain links TRBV20-1 with TRBJ2-2, with 9 bases identical to TRBD2. Germline-derived CDR1 and CDR2 are DFQATT and SNEGSKA (reference sequence). This CDR3 comprises 15 residues. The V segment lost 3 bases and the J segment 4 bases; nucleotides outside the gene matches: 6. The CDR3 nucleotides are TGCAGTGCTAGTAGGGCGGGGGGGCGCACCGGGGAGCTGTTTTTT. Its translation is CSASRAGGRTGELFF.

This sequence joins TRBV9 and TRBJ2-5, with D maybe TRBD2 (5 bases). Deletions cut 2 bases from V and 5 bases from J, with 22 bases between. The CDR3 is 17 amino acids. Per germline, CDR1 SGDLS and CDR2 YYNGEE. The CDR3 is CASSVNTGELFGETQYF. Written as DNA, the CDR3 is TGTGCCAGCAGCGTGAACACCGGGGAGCTGTTTGGTGAGACCCAGTACTTC. The variable domain in full, completed from reference TRBV9 and TRBJ2-5, reads DSGVTQTPKHLITATGQRVTLRCSPRSGDLSVYWYQQSLDQGLQFLIQYYNGEERAKGNILERFSAQQFPDLHSELNLSSLELGDSALYFCASSVNTGELFGETQYFGPGTRLLVL.

In DNA, the CDR3 is TGTGCCAGCACCCTAGGGGGGGCCAAGAACACCGGGGAGCTGTTTTTT. Translation gives CASTLGGAKNTGELFF. The rearrangement uses TRBV7-9 and TRBJ2-2; perhaps TRBD2 as D (7 bases). Germline V CDR1 and CDR2: SEHNR, FQNEAQ (reference sequence). The CDR3 length is 16 residues. V gave up 7 bases and J gave up 1 base, with 16 bases separating them.

The chain has TRBV29-1 and TRBJ2-6; D might be TRBD1 (6 bases). Germline values: CDR1 SQVTM, CDR2 ANQGSEA. The V end was cut by 7 bases, the J end by 9 bases, with 10 bases between. This CDR3 comprises 11 residues. The CDR3 loop reads CSANRDNVLTF. In DNA form, the CDR3 reads TGCAGCGCAAACAGGGACAACGTCCTGACTTTC.

The table lists this clonotype with many counts. This chain links TRBV29-1 with TRBJ2-5; TRBD2 might be the D (6 bases). Germline-derived CDR1 and CDR2 are SQVTM and ANQGSEA. Trimming stripped 7 bases from V and 1 base from J, with 13 bases between. There are 13 residues in the CDR3. Here the CDR3 DNA reads TGCAGCGGTGCGGGACCTCTCCAAGAGACCCAGTACTTC. Protein product: CSGAGPLQETQYF. Supplemented by reference TRBV29-1 and TRBJ2-5, the full variable domain reads SAVISQKPSRDICQRGTSLTIQCQVDSQVTMMFWYRQQPGQSLTLIATANQGSEATYESGFVIDKFPISRPNLTFSTLTVSNMSPEDSSIYLCSGAGPLQETQYFGPGTRLLVL.

CDR3 residues: CASSLTGEYQETQYF. Here the CDR3 DNA reads TGTGCCAGCAGCTTAACGGGAGAGTACCAAGAGACCCAGTACTTC. The V call is TRBV7-9, the J call TRBJ2-5, with a tentative D call TRBD2 (6 bases). CDR3 length: 15 residues. Trimming removed 2 bases from V and 0 bases from J, with 10 bases in between. Per the germline V gene, CDR1 is SEHNR and CDR2 is FQNEAQ (reference sequence).

The chain joins TRBV4-1 to TRBJ1-1; a weak D match, TRBD1 (6 bases). This CDR3 has 14 residues. Germline-derived CDR1 and CDR2 are MGHRA and YSYEKL. V lost 0 bases and J lost 4, with 9 bases in between. The CDR3 loop is CASSQDGTITEAFF. CDR3 in DNA: TGCGCCAGCAGCCAAGATGGGACAATCACTGAAGCTTTCTTT.

This clonotype was picked up many times. The chain carries TRBV13 and TRBJ2-5; 7 nucleotides line up with TRBD1. Germline V CDR1 and CDR2: PRHDT, FYEKMQ (reference sequence). The CDR3 contains 15 residues. J lost 5 bases, V lost 2 bases, and 8 bases had no gene match. CDR3 DNA: TGTGCCAGCAGCTTAAGGGCCGGACAGGCGGAGACCCAGTACTTC. Translated: CASSLRAGQAETQYF.